These 29 T cell receptor beta chains originate from one sample sequenced in a study of T cells in narcolepsy. The protocol was immunoSEQ multiplex PCR, while the TCRdb copy is restricted to in-frame clones and leaves out a portion. The table has roughly 23,000 clones, around 81% seen once. The sample comprised memory (CD45RA-) CD4+ T cells from blood. The receptors here all came from a human donor in good health.

Only a few counts were recorded for this clone. This chain connects TRBV7-9 to TRBJ2-1, with a tentative D call TRBD2 (5 bases). This CDR3 is 15 amino acids long. The germline gives CDR1 SEHNR, CDR2 FQNEAQ (reference sequence). V shed 3 bases and J shed 4 bases, with 13 bases lying between them. The CDR3 region has the DNA TGTGCCAGCAGCTTGAGGAGGAAGGAATACAATGAGCAGTTCTTC. It codes for CASSLRRKEYNEQFF. Combining the CDR3 with reference TRBV7-9 and TRBJ2-1 gives the whole variable domain DTGVSQNPRHKITKRGQNVTFRCDPISEHNRLYWYRQTLGQGPEFLTYFQNEAQLEKSRLLSDRFSAERPKGSFSTLEIQRTEQGDSAMYLCASSLRRKEYNEQFFGPGTRLTVL.

CDR3 sequence (DNA): TGTGCCATCAGCCCCGCCCTCAATTCACCCCTCCACTTT. As protein: CAISPALNSPLHF. V and J are TRBV10-3 and TRBJ1-6; D unclear. The CDR3 is 13 residues long. Germline V lookup: CDR1 ENHRY, CDR2 SYGVKD. Deletions cut 6 bases from V and 7 bases from J, with 10 bases between.

This clone was seen once. The CDR3 protein is CASSDRLYGYTF. CDR3 sequence (DNA): TGTGCCAGCAGTGACAGACTCTATGGCTACACCTTC. The rearrangement links TRBV2 to TRBJ1-2; no clear D gene. V lost 3 bases to trimming and J lost 4 bases, with 6 bases between them. Germline V CDR1 and CDR2: SNHLY, FYNNEI. There are 12 residues in the CDR3. Full variable domain (outside the CDR3, taken from reference TRBV2 and TRBJ1-2): EPEVTQTPSHQVTQMGQEVILRCVPISNHLYFYWYRQILGQKVEFLVSFYNNEISEKSEIFDDQFSVERPDGSNFTLKIRSTKLEDSAMYFCASSDRLYGYTFGSGTRLTVV.

V and J are TRBV29-1 and TRBJ1-1; unclear D gene. This CDR3 has 12 amino acids. Trimming pared 7 bases from V and 1 base from J, leaving 10 bases between. CDR1 and CDR2 from the germline V gene are SQVTM and ANQGSEA. CDR3 DNA: TGCAGCGGCCAACATCGGAACACTGAAGCTTTCTTT. It encodes CSGQHRNTEAFF.

The gene calls are TRBV7-2 and TRBJ1-4; D is ambiguous. The CDR3 extends over 14 amino acids. Trimming removed 3 bases from V and 0 bases from J, with 5 bases in between. Germline V gives CDR1 SGHTA, CDR2 FQGNSA. In nucleotides, the CDR3 is TGTGCCAGCAGCTTGATTGCAACTAATGAAAAACTGTTTTTT. It translates to CASSLIATNEKLFF.

The genes are TRBV27 and TRBJ1-1, with no clear D. Looked up from germline, CDR1 is MNHEY and CDR2 is SMNVEV (reference sequence). CDR3 length: 13 amino acids. V gave up 4 bases and J gave up 0 bases, with 6 bases separating them. The CDR3 region is CASSYQVNTEAFF. In nucleotides, the CDR3 is TGTGCCAGCAGTTATCAAGTGAACACTGAAGCTTTCTTT.

The chain is built from TRBV11-2 and TRBJ1-3, with D unresolved. Trimming took off 1 base at V and 4 bases at J, with 17 bases between the two ends. The V gene's germline CDR1 is SGHAT and CDR2 FQNNGV. This CDR3 spans 17 amino acids. The CDR3: CASSLGLPGLTGNTIYF. CDR3 in DNA: TGTGCCAGCAGCTTAGGTCTCCCTGGACTCACGGGAAACACCATATATTTT.

In its sample, this clone was seen once. V gene TRBV18 combines with J gene TRBJ2-2; D possibly corresponds to TRBD1 (5 bases). Trimming took off 3 bases at V and 6 bases at J, with 17 bases between the two ends. CDR1 KGHSH and CDR2 LQKENI come from the germline V gene. This CDR3 comprises 16 residues. CDR3: CASSPRTNRQAGELFF. CDR3 coding DNA: TGTGCCAGCTCACCGAGGACAAATCGGCAAGCCGGGGAGCTGTTTTTT.

V and J are TRBV6-1 and TRBJ1-5; D possibly corresponds to TRBD1 (6 bases). This CDR3 is 13 amino acids long. Looked up from germline, CDR1 is MNHNS and CDR2 is SASEGT. With 8 bases removed from V and 6 bases from J, the gap between germline ends came to 14 bases. CDR3 region: CASQQGGVQPQHF. DNA of the CDR3: TGTGCCAGCCAACAGGGAGGAGTTCAGCCCCAGCATTTT.

This sequence joins TRBV18 and TRBJ1-6; D remains ambiguous. The CDR3 spans 13 residues. Germline CDR1 is KGHSH and CDR2 is LQKENI. The V end lost 2 bases, the J end lost 12 bases, and 11 bases lay between the germline ends. The CDR3 spells CASSPSDTRPLHF. The DNA for the CDR3 is TGTGCCAGCTCACCATCCGACACGCGACCCCTCCACTTT.

The J gene is TRBJ1-2, the V gene TRBV4-3; the match to TRBD1 covers 10 bases. The V and J ends lost 0 bases and 4 bases, in that order; junction bases with no gene match: 5. Germline loops: CDR1 LGHNA, CDR2 YSLEER. The CDR3 runs 16 residues. The CDR3: CASSQEGGQGGYGYTF. Here the CDR3 DNA reads TGCGCCAGCAGCCAAGAAGGTGGACAGGGGGGCTATGGCTACACCTTC.

This sequence joins TRBV9 and TRBJ1-4; no firm D call. This CDR3 spans 12 amino acids. Germline V gene sequence: CDR1 SGDLS, CDR2 YYNGEE. V lost 3 bases and J lost 4, with 4 bases in between. In nucleotides, the CDR3 is TGTGCCAGCAGCGCCCTTAATGAAAAACTGTTTTTT. As protein: CASSALNEKLFF.

This clone was picked up a small number of times. The chain carries TRBV5-1 and TRBJ2-2, with D uncertain. V was clipped by 0 bases and J by 1 base, with 4 bases between them. Per the germline V gene, CDR1 is SGHRS and CDR2 is YFSETQ. CDR3 size: 14 residues. The CDR3 reads CASSLGRNTGELFF. The CDR3 coding sequence is TGCGCCAGCAGCTTGGGTAGGAACACCGGGGAGCTGTTTTTT.

As DNA, the CDR3 is TGTGCCAGCAGCTTACAAAGCGGGGGGCCAAGCTCCTACAATGAGCAGTTCTTC. It translates to CASSLQSGGPSSYNEQFF. The genes are TRBV7-6 and TRBJ2-1; TRBD2 matches 9 bases. The CDR3 extends over 18 amino acids. Germline values: CDR1 SGHVS, CDR2 FNYEAQ. Losses at the gene ends were 2 bases for V and 0 bases for J; bases not matched to a gene: 8.

This chain uses TRBV18 with TRBJ1-5; 7 nucleotides match TRBD1. The CDR3 is made up of 18 amino acids. Trimming took 1 base from V and 2 from J; bases not matched to a gene: 11. Per the germline V gene, CDR1 is KGHSH and CDR2 is LQKENI. DNA for the CDR3: TGTGCCAGCTCACCACTTCCCCGAGACAGGGCGGGCAATCAGCCCCAGCATTTT. Translating gives CASSPLPRDRAGNQPQHF.

The CDR3 sequence: CASSLRAGGNFANTGELFF. The CDR3 region has the DNA TGTGCCAGCAGCTTAAGAGCGGGGGGGAACTTCGCGAACACCGGGGAGCTGTTTTTT. V and J are TRBV11-2 and TRBJ2-2; 10 nucleotides agree with TRBD2. Germline lookup yields CDR1 SGHAT and CDR2 FQNNGV. V lost 2 bases, J lost 0 bases, and 9 bases stayed unmatched. This CDR3 has 19 residues.

V gene TRBV6-5 combines with J gene TRBJ2-2; 10 bases are shared with TRBD2. The CDR3 consists of 15 residues. The V gene end was trimmed by 6 bases and the J gene end by 7 bases; junction bases not matched to a gene: 8. Germline V gives CDR1 MNHEY, CDR2 SVGAGI. CDR3 sequence: CASSSPAGGIGELFF. Written as DNA, the CDR3 is TGTGCCAGCAGCAGCCCAGCGGGGGGGATCGGGGAGCTGTTTTTT.

This clone was observed a single time. The V call is TRBV7-2, the J call TRBJ1-2; 8 bases align to TRBD1. Looked up from germline, CDR1 is SGHTA and CDR2 is FQGNSA. The CDR3 spans 15 residues. V was pared by 4 bases and J by 8 bases, with 12 bases of the junction left unmatched. The CDR3 here is CASSSARGRGGGYTF. In DNA, the CDR3 is TGTGCCAGCAGCTCCGCCAGGGGGCGAGGGGGAGGCTACACCTTC.

The V gene is TRBV7-9, the J gene TRBJ2-7; no firm D call. Germline assignment: CDR1 SEHNR and CDR2 FQNEAQ (reference sequence). The length of the CDR3 is 13 residues. V lost 1 base and J 7 bases, leaving 11 bases between the germline ends. This CDR3 is CASSLELASEQYF. CDR3 nucleotides: TGTGCCAGCAGCTTAGAGTTAGCTAGTGAGCAGTACTTC.

The rearrangement links TRBV27 to TRBJ1-4; D gene ambiguous. V was shortened by 0 bases and J by 12 bases, with 17 bases between the two germline ends. CDR1 is MNHEY, CDR2 SMNVEV, per germline (reference sequence). The length of the CDR3 is 15 residues. CDR3 nucleotide sequence: TGTGCCAGCAGTTTATCTGCCGACTCGTACGAACAACTGTTTTTT. This encodes CASSLSADSYEQLFF.

This sequence joins TRBV5-6 and TRBJ1-4, with D perhaps TRBD1 (5 bases). V was cut by 4 bases and J by 7 bases, with 17 bases left in between. This CDR3 is built from 15 residues. The germline V gene has CDR1 SGHDT and CDR2 YYEEEE. DNA of the CDR3: TGTGCCAGCAGCCCATGGGGGATTCTCACTGAAAAACTGTTTTTT. Encoded protein: CASSPWGILTEKLFF.

The sample holds a few counts of this clone. J is TRBJ2-2 and V is TRBV4-2; 9 nucleotides agree with TRBD2. J gave up 6 bases and V 0 bases, and 5 bases lay outside the gene matches. The CDR3 has 16 residues. Germline CDR1 reads LGHNA; CDR2 reads YNFKEQ. DNA for the CDR3: TGTGCCAGCAGCCAAGATTCGGCGGGGGGGCCCGGGGAGCTGTTTTTT. Protein: CASSQDSAGGPGELFF.

A few counts support this clone. The chain recombines TRBV7-9 with TRBJ1-5; 9 positions match TRBD1. The J segment lost 0 bases and the V segment lost 5 bases, leaving 5 bases of the junction unmatched. Per germline, CDR1 SEHNR and CDR2 FQNEAQ (reference sequence). The CDR3 has 16 residues. The CDR3 DNA reads as TGTGCCAGCAGCCTGGGACAGGGTTATAGCAATCAGCCCCAGCATTTT. Protein product: CASSLGQGYSNQPQHF.

The V gene is TRBV18, the J gene TRBJ2-3; the D gene is possibly TRBD2 (6 bases). The V gene lost 2 bases and the J gene lost 6 bases, with 15 bases spanning the gap. This CDR3 region has 15 residues. CDR1 is KGHSH, CDR2 LQKENI, per germline. As DNA, the CDR3 is TGTGCCAGCTCACCAAGGTTTGGGACTGGGGATACGCAGTATTTT. Its translation is CASSPRFGTGDTQYF.

The chain joins TRBV9 to TRBJ2-7; D is uncertain. The tail of the sequence fits TRBJ2-1 better, so the J call may be wrong. CDR1 SGDLS and CDR2 YYNGEE come from the germline V gene. The CDR3 consists of 11 residues. This CDR3 reads CASSTMNEQFF. For the CDR3, the DNA is TGTGCCAGCAGCACCATGAATGAGCAGTTCTTC.

The chain joins TRBV11-2 to TRBJ2-4; TRBD2 matches at 9 bases. In germline, CDR1 is SGHAT, CDR2 FQNNGV. The V segment lost 2 bases and the J segment 0 bases; nucleotides outside the gene matches: 11. The CDR3 has 19 residues. CDR3 residues: CASSLFLAGAQIAKNIQYF. Here the CDR3 DNA reads TGTGCCAGCAGCTTATTTTTAGCGGGGGCCCAAATAGCCAAAAACATTCAGTACTTC.

The chain is built from TRBV10-3 and TRBJ2-7; 12 positions match TRBD2. CDR3 size: 14 residues. The V gene end was trimmed by 4 bases and the J gene end by 3 bases; junction bases not matched to a gene: 1. Looked up from germline, CDR1 is ENHRY and CDR2 is SYGVKD. CDR3 DNA: TGTGCCATCAGTGGACTAGCGGGGGACTACGAGCAGTACTTC. Its translation: CAISGLAGDYEQYF.

This rearrangement joins TRBV5-6 to TRBJ1-5; TRBD1 aligns across 7 bases. From germline, CDR1 is SGHDT and CDR2 YYEEEE. The CDR3 length is 16 residues. With V trimmed by 0 bases and J by 2 bases, 5 bases remained unmatched. CDR3 nucleotides: TGTGCCAGCAGCTTGGGGGGAGGGACAGGCAATCAGCCCCAGCATTTT. It specifies CASSLGGGTGNQPQHF.

This clone was observed a few times. The V call is TRBV6-1, the J call TRBJ1-4; D is undetermined. V lost 6 bases to trimming and J lost 4 bases, with 9 bases between them. Germline values: CDR1 MNHNS, CDR2 SASEGT. The CDR3 totals 13 residues. As DNA, the CDR3 is TGTGCCAGCAGAGGAGTATTTAATGAAAAACTGTTTTTT. This encodes CASRGVFNEKLFF.